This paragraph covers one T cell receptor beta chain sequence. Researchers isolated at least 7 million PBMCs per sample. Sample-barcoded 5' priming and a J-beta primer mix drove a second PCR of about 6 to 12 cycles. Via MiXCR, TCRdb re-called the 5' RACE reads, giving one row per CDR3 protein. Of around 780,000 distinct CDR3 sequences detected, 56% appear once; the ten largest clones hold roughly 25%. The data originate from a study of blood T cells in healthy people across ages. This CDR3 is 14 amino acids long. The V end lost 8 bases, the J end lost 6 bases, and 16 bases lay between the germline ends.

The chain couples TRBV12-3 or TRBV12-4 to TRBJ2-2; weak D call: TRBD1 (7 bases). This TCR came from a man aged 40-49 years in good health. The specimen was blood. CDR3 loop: CASGPDREAGELFF. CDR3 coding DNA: TGTGCCAGCGGTCCCGACAGGGAGGCCGGGGAGCTGTTTTTT.